This TCR beta chain was retrieved from a study of CD8 T cells in ankylosing spondylitis. Whole-study findings and limits: Clones linked to the disease showed a CD8+ phenotype. They occurred at relatively low frequencies in peripheral blood. Apparently characteristic of ankylosing spondylitis blood was a TCR beta motif (about 8 highly homologous variants).

This clonotype was seen at least ten times. Its antigen is as yet unknown. The CDR3 has 15 residues. The germline V gene has CDR1 DFQATT and CDR2 SNEGSKA (reference sequence). The J segment lost 8 bases and the V segment lost 3 bases, leaving 14 bases of the junction unmatched. Construction of TCR beta libraries was performed using quantitative 5'-RACE with molecular barcodes. TCRdb analysed the 5' RACE reads with MiXCR anew, one entry per CDR3 protein. Of roughly 160,000 distinct CDR3 sequences in the sample, around a tenth were seen once. The specimen was blood, either unsorted or a sorted T cell fraction (not recorded which). V usage is TRBV20-1 and J usage is TRBJ1-2; 8 nucleotides match TRBD1. The TCR was taken from a male donor with ankylosing spondylitis or in good health (not recorded which). The CDR3 DNA sequence: TGCAGTGCTAGCGGGGACAGGCCTACACGGGTAGGCTACACCTTC. Translation gives CSASGDRPTRVGYTF.